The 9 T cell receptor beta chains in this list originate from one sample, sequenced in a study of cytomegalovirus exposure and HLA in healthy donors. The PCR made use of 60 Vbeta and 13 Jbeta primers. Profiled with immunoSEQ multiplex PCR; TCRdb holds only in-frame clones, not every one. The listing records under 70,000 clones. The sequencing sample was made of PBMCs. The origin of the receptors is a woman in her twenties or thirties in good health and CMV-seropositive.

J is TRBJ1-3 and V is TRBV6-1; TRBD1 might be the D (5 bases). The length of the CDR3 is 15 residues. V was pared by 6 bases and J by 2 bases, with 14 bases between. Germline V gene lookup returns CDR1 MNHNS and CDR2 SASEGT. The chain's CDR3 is CASRQGTQAGNTIYF. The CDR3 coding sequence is TGTGCCAGCAGACAAGGGACTCAGGCTGGAAACACCATATATTTT.

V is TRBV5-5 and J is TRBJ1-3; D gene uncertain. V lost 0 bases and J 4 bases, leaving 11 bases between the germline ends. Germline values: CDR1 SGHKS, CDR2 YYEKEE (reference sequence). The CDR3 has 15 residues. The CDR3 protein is CASSLAHSRGNTIYF. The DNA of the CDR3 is TGTGCCAGCAGCTTGGCCCATAGTAGAGGAAACACCATATATTTT.

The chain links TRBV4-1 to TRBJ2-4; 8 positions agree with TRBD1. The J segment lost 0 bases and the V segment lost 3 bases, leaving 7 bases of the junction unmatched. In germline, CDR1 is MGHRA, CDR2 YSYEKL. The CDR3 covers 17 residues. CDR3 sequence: CASSQPGQAVAKNIQYF. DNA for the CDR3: TGCGCCAGCAGCCAGCCGGGACAGGCCGTAGCCAAAAACATTCAGTACTTC.

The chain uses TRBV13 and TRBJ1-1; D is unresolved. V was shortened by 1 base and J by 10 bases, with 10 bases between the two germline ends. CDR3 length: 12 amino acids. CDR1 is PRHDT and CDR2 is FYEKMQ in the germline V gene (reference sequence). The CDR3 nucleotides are TGTGCCAGCAGCTTAGCCAGGTACGCAGCTTTCTTT. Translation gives CASSLARYAAFF. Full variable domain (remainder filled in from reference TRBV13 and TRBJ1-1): AAGVIQSPRHLIKEKRETATLKCYPIPRHDTVYWYQQGPGQDPQFLISFYEKMQSDKGSIPDRFSAQQFSDYHSELNMSSLELGDSALYFCASSLARYAAFFGQGTRLTVV.

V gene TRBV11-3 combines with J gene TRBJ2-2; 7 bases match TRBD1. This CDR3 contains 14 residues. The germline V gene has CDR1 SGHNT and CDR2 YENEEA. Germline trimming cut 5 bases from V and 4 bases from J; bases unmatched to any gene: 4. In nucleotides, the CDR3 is TGTGCCAGCAGCCCGGGGACAGCCACCGGGGAGCTGTTTTTT. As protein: CASSPGTATGELFF.

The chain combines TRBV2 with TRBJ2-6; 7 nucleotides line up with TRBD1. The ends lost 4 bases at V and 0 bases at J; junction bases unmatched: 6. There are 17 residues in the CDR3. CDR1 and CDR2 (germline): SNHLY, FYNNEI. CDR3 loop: CASSGDRASSGANVLTF. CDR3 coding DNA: TGTGCCAGCAGTGGCGACAGGGCTAGCTCTGGGGCCAACGTCCTGACTTTC.

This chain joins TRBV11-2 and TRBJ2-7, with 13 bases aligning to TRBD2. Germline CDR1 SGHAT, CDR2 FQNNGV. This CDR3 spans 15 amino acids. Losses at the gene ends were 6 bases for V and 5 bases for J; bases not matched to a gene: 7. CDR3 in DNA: TGTGCCAGCAGACTACTAGCGGGAGGGCTGGACGAGCAGTACTTC. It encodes CASRLLAGGLDEQYF.

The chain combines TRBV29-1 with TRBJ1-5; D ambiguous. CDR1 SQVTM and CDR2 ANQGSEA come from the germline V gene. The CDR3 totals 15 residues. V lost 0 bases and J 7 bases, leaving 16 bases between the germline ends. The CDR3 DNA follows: TGCAGCGTTGAAGAGGAGTTCGGGGAAGGCCAGCCCCAGCATTTT. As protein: CSVEEEFGEGQPQHF.

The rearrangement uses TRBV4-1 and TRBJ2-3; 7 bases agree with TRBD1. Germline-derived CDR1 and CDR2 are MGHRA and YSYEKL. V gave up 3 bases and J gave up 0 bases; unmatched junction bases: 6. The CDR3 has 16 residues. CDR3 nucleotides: TGCGCCAGCAGCCACGTCCAGGGGGATAGCACAGATACGCAGTATTTT. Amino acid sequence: CASSHVQGDSTDTQYF.